This entry concerns a single T cell receptor (beta chain). Sequencing used immunoSEQ multiplex PCR; TCRdb keeps in-frame clones, though not all of them. Here the sample spans 200,000 to 250,000 clones, 87% being singletons. This CDR3 has 17 amino acids. Germline trimming cut 3 bases from V and 1 base from J; bases unmatched to any gene: 10. CDR1 is LNHDA and CDR2 is SQIVND in the germline V gene (reference sequence). The sample comes from a study of blood T cell repertoires in COVID-19. About the research overall: Acute and convalescent COVID-19 specimens originated in the United States, Italy and Spain. T cells, B-cell-depleted T cells, or PBMCs provided the cDNA or gDNA that served as material.

The sample consisted of peripheral blood. This chain connects TRBV19 to TRBJ2-3; 7 bases match TRBD1. The receptor's source is a man aged 60 to 69 who had recovered from COVID-19. CDR3 protein: CASSIEGALIGTDTQYF. The CDR3, as DNA: TGTGCCAGTAGTATTGAGGGGGCGCTGATCGGCACAGATACGCAGTATTTT.